The 25 T cell receptor beta chains listed next were all sequenced from one sample in a study of blood T cell repertoires in COVID-19. Generated by immunoSEQ multiplex PCR, the TCRdb table keeps only in-frame clones and is missing some. This sample has 100,000 to 150,000 clones; 85% to 90% occur once, and the top ten carry approximately 1.5%. Input material: peripheral blood. The receptors derive from a human donor in a cohort sampled during active COVID-19.

The rearrangement links TRBV11-2 to TRBJ2-7, with TRBD1 matching 7 bases. The V segment lost 3 bases and the J segment 0 bases; nucleotides outside the gene matches: 11. This CDR3 is built from 17 residues. Per the germline V gene, CDR1 is SGHAT and CDR2 is FQNNGV. CDR3 loop: CASSFTVRGQLSYEQYF. The CDR3 DNA sequence: TGTGCCAGCAGCTTCACTGTGAGGGGGCAGCTCTCCTACGAGCAGTACTTC.

This clone was counted between two and nine times. The DNA for the CDR3 is TGTGCAAGTCGCTTAAATCGGGACGAGCAGTACTTC. Translated, it gives CASRLNRDEQYF. This sequence joins TRBV12-2 and TRBJ2-7; the table gives TRBD2 as D, unverified against the DNA. TRBV12-2 is noted as a pseudogene. This CDR3 region has 12 residues.

V and J are TRBV9 and TRBJ2-1, with 14 bases identical to TRBD2. CDR1 and CDR2 (germline): SGDLS, YYNGEE. V gave up 0 bases and J gave up 8 bases; unmatched junction bases: 7. CDR3 length equals 17 residues. The CDR3 spells CASSVEMTSGRGDEQFF. The CDR3 DNA is TGTGCCAGCAGCGTAGAAATGACTAGCGGGAGGGGGGATGAGCAGTTCTTC. The entire variable domain, with the rest obtained from reference TRBV9 and TRBJ2-1, is as follows: DSGVTQTPKHLITATGQRVTLRCSPRSGDLSVYWYQQSLDQGLQFLIQYYNGEERAKGNILERFSAQQFPDLHSELNLSSLELGDSALYFCASSVEMTSGRGDEQFFGPGTRLTVL.

The rearrangement links TRBV4-1 to TRBJ2-7; TRBD1 is a possible D gene (6 bases). The CDR3 runs to 16 residues. Germline values: CDR1 MGHRA, CDR2 YSYEKL. Trimming pared 2 bases from V and 2 bases from J, leaving 16 bases between. CDR3 region: CASSQNPGHLTYEQYF. CDR3 nucleotide sequence: TGCGCCAGCAGCCAAAATCCGGGACATTTGACCTACGAGCAGTACTTC.

The chain employs TRBV7-6 and TRBJ1-1; 7 nucleotides agree with TRBD1. Germline V CDR1 and CDR2: SGHVS, FNYEAQ. J lost 1 base, V lost 5 bases, and 7 bases had no gene match. The CDR3 covers 15 residues. The DNA of the CDR3 is TGTGCCAGCAGCCAAGAGGGGGCAGCGAACACTGAAGCTTTCTTT. Its translation is CASSQEGAANTEAFF.

V is TRBV14 and J is TRBJ2-1; TRBD2 aligns across 12 bases. Germline V lookup: CDR1 SGHDN, CDR2 FVKESK. The CDR3 covers 16 residues. The trim removed 1 base at V and 9 bases at J, leaving 7 bases unmatched. CDR3 sequence (DNA): TGTGCCAGCAGCCAAGTCCCTAGCGGGGGGGCAACTGAGCAGTTCTTC. Protein product: CASSQVPSGGATEQFF.

This chain joins TRBV4-2 and TRBJ1-4, with D perhaps TRBD1 (5 bases). The CDR3 is 18 residues long. Germline V gene sequence: CDR1 LGHNA, CDR2 YNFKEQ. V was shortened by 2 bases and J by 0 bases, with 16 bases between the two germline ends. This chain's CDR3 is CASSQSGGSSATNEKLFF. As DNA, the CDR3 is TGTGCCAGCAGCCAATCGGGGGGGTCATCTGCAACTAATGAAAAACTGTTTTTT.

The V call is TRBV19, the J call TRBJ1-1, with 9 positions matching TRBD1. V was clipped by 6 bases and J by 0 bases; unmatched bases: 5. CDR3 size: 15 residues. Germline V gives CDR1 LNHDA, CDR2 SQIVND (reference sequence). Written as DNA, the CDR3 is TGTGCCAGTAGCGCGGGACAGGGATTGAACACTGAAGCTTTCTTT. The encoded protein is CASSAGQGLNTEAFF.

The rearrangement links TRBV28 to TRBJ2-6; D gene unclear. V lost 4 bases and J lost 0, with 4 bases in between. CDR3 length: 14 amino acids. Germline V gene sequence: CDR1 MDHEN, CDR2 SYDVKM. The CDR3 here is CASSSYSGANVLTF. The CDR3 region has the DNA TGTGCCAGCAGTTCTTACTCTGGGGCCAACGTCCTGACTTTC. Complete variable domain (other parts from reference TRBV28 and TRBJ2-6): DVKVTQSSRYLVKRTGEKVFLECVQDMDHENMFWYRQDPGLGLRLIYFSYDVKMKEKGDIPEGYSVSREKKERFSLILESASTNQTSMYLCASSSYSGANVLTFGAGSRLTVL.

CDR3 sequence: CASRHRTGGTEAFF. CDR3 DNA sequence: TGTGCCAGCAGACACAGAACGGGGGGAACTGAAGCTTTCTTT. The J gene is TRBJ1-1, the V gene TRBV3-1 (or the pseudogene TRBV3-2); D perhaps matches TRBD1 (5 bases). Trimming left V 6 bases short and J 5 bases short, with 16 bases between. Germline loops: CDR1 LGHDT, CDR2 YNNKEL (reference sequence). CDR3 length equals 14 residues.

Comments on this clone: Within the sample, other DNA sequences also encode this same CDR3. The V gene is TRBV5-4, the J gene TRBJ2-5, with 10 bases fitting TRBD1. CDR3 size: 15 residues. The germline gives CDR1 SGHNT, CDR2 YYREEE (reference sequence). Losses at the gene ends were 1 base for V and 5 bases for J; bases not matched to a gene: 5. The CDR3 loop reads CASSLWDRGEETQYF. CDR3 coding DNA: TGTGCCAGCAGCTTGTGGGACAGGGGTGAGGAGACCCAGTACTTC.

The V call is TRBV19, the J call TRBJ2-3; 8 positions match TRBD2. CDR1 is LNHDA, CDR2 SQIVND, per germline (reference sequence). V lost 1 base to trimming and J lost 7 bases; unmatched junction nucleotides: 7. The CDR3 spans 15 residues. The CDR3 region is CASSIGGRTYNTQYF. CDR3 in DNA: TGTGCCAGTAGTATAGGCGGGAGGACGTACAATACGCAGTATTTT.

The chain joins TRBV12-3 or TRBV12-4 to TRBJ2-1, with 7 bases matching TRBD2. V lost 7 bases, J lost 9 bases, and 6 bases stayed unmatched. This CDR3 region has 12 residues. Written as DNA, the CDR3 is TGTGCCAGCACTGGACTAGGGGTTGAGCAGTTCTTC. Its translation: CASTGLGVEQFF.

The chain combines TRBV4-2 with TRBJ1-5; D is unclear. This CDR3 has 16 residues. CDR1 and CDR2 (germline): LGHNA, YNFKEQ. The V end was cut by 0 bases, the J end by 2 bases, with 11 bases between. The CDR3 DNA reads as TGTGCCAGCAGCCAAGAAACGACGAGCGGCAATCAGCCCCAGCATTTT. This sequence encodes CASSQETTSGNQPQHF.

The V gene is TRBV7-6, the J gene TRBJ2-1; the match to TRBD1 covers 9 bases. The germline CDR1 and CDR2 sequences are SGHVS and FNYEAQ. V shed 3 bases, J shed 3 bases, and the junction held 15 bases outside the gene matches. This CDR3 comprises 19 residues. CDR3 DNA: TGTGCCAGCAGCTTTGGCTTCGGAGGGACAGGGCCTTACTACAATGAGCAGTTCTTC. It specifies CASSFGFGGTGPYYNEQFF.

This clone was seen a single time. V gene TRBV3-1 (or the pseudogene TRBV3-2) combines with J gene TRBJ2-1; D uncertain. The CDR3 is 11 residues long. Between the trimmed V and J ends, which lost 5 bases and 8 bases, there was a span of 7 bases. CDR1 is LGHDT, CDR2 YNNKEL, per germline (reference sequence). Here the CDR3 reads CASSFIHEQFF. In DNA, the CDR3 is TGTGCCAGCAGCTTTATCCATGAGCAGTTCTTC.

The chain employs TRBV28 and TRBJ1-2; TRBD1 might be the D (5 bases). Germline V CDR1 and CDR2: MDHEN, SYDVKM. The CDR3 has 12 residues. Trimming removed 4 bases at V and 5 bases at J, with 8 bases between. CDR3 in amino acids: CASSSTDYGYTF. CDR3 nucleotide sequence: TGTGCCAGCAGTTCGACAGATTATGGCTACACCTTC.

This clone came up once. The V gene is TRBV28, the J gene TRBJ1-5, with D possibly TRBD1 on 6 matching bases. The V end lost 5 bases, the J end lost 0 bases, and 11 bases lay between the germline ends. Germline-derived CDR1 and CDR2 are MDHEN and SYDVKM. CDR3 length: 15 residues. For the CDR3, the DNA is TGTGCCAGCAGTAGGTACAGGGATAGCAATCAGCCCCAGCATTTT. It encodes CASSRYRDSNQPQHF.

The chain couples TRBV15 to TRBJ1-1; maybe TRBD1 (6 bases). With 2 bases removed from V and 3 bases from J, the gap between germline ends came to 10 bases. Per the germline V gene, CDR1 is LNHNV and CDR2 is YYDKDF (reference sequence). The CDR3 length is 14 residues. The CDR3 loop reads CATSRLQGDTEAFF. The CDR3 DNA sequence: TGTGCCACCAGCAGACTACAGGGAGACACTGAAGCTTTCTTT.

The rearrangement joins TRBV27 to TRBJ2-1; TRBD1 agrees at 7 bases. The germline CDR1 and CDR2 sequences are MNHEY and SMNVEV (reference sequence). Germline trimming cut 3 bases from V and 3 bases from J; bases unmatched to any gene: 11. The CDR3 spans 17 residues. CDR3 residues: CASSLTGKGYHYNEQFF. The DNA of the CDR3 is TGTGCCAGCAGTTTGACAGGGAAAGGATACCACTACAATGAGCAGTTCTTC.

The genes are TRBV19 and TRBJ1-1, with D possibly TRBD1 on 5 matching bases. Trimming took 3 bases from V and 1 from J, leaving 12 bases between them. This CDR3 has 15 residues. Per germline, CDR1 LNHDA and CDR2 SQIVND (reference sequence). The CDR3 DNA sequence: TGTGCCAGTAGTATCCCAGGGTACGCGAACACTGAAGCTTTCTTT. It yields the protein CASSIPGYANTEAFF.

The CDR3 DNA follows: TGCGCCAGCAGTGAGTTCGGTAAGACCTACGAGCAGTACTTC. It translates to CASSEFGKTYEQYF. The V and J genes are TRBV10-2 and TRBJ2-7; D is uncertain. Trimming left V 1 base short and J 2 bases short, with 9 bases between. This CDR3 is 14 amino acids long. Germline-derived CDR1 and CDR2 are WSHSY and SAAADI.

The chain uses TRBV30 and TRBJ2-1, with a weak D call TRBD2 (5 bases). The CDR3 loop spans 14 amino acids. V lost 5 bases and J 7 bases, leaving 18 bases between the germline ends. The germline CDR1 and CDR2 sequences are GTSNPN and SVGIG (reference sequence). Here the CDR3 DNA reads TGTGCCTGGGGGATAGGAGGCGGTAGGAATGAGCAGTTCTTC. Protein: CAWGIGGGRNEQFF.

This chain joins TRBV19 and TRBJ1-2; 7 bases match TRBD1. Trimming took 7 bases from V and 3 from J; bases not matched to a gene: 5. The CDR3 sequence is 13 residues long. Germline V gives CDR1 LNHDA, CDR2 SQIVND (reference sequence). CDR3 amino acids: CASTRDRYYGYTF. Written as DNA, the CDR3 is TGTGCCAGTACACGGGACAGATACTATGGCTACACCTTC.

The sample holds one count of this clone. The V gene is TRBV27, the J gene TRBJ2-5, with 10 bases identical to TRBD1. The DNA matches TRBJ2-7 better at its end, which makes the J call doubtful. Germline loops: CDR1 MNHEY, CDR2 SMNVEV (reference sequence). The CDR3 has 15 residues. The CDR3 is CASSQRTGGSYEQYF. The CDR3 DNA reads as TGTGCCAGCAGTCAAAGGACAGGGGGATCCTACGAGCAGTACTTC.